Listed below are T cell receptor beta chains from one sample, sequenced in a study of blood T cell repertoires in COVID-19. Clones were sequenced by immunoSEQ multiplex PCR, and TCRdb holds only the in-frame ones, with some missing. The sample holds hundreds of thousands of clones, roughly nine tenths seen once. Sequenced material: peripheral blood. Receptors originate from a woman aged 50 to 60 with COVID-19, enrolled during active disease. The CDR3 runs from the conserved cysteine through the conserved F or W. A D gene is named only where the DNA matches it firmly. Clone size is stated in some rows and not others, as once, few, many or a class when expanded.

D gene	clone size	V gene	J gene	CDR3 DNA	CDR3 protein
-	-	TRBV28	TRBJ2-7	TGTGCCAGCATCCAGGGGGGAACCCCGGGGACGGAGCAGTACTTC	CASIQGGTPGTEQYF
TRBD1	-	TRBV3-1/TRBV3-2	TRBJ1-3	TGTGCCAGCAGCCGGGACAGGTACTCTGGAAACACCATATATTTT	CASSRDRYSGNTIYF
TRBD2	-	TRBV28	TRBJ2-1	TGTGCCAGCAGTTTATGGACTAGCGGGTATTACAATGAGCAGTTCTTC	CASSLWTSGYYNEQFF
-	-	TRBV19	TRBJ2-7	TGTGCCAGTAGTATAGCTGGGAGCTCCTACGAGCAGTACTTC	CASSIAGSSYEQYF
TRBD1	-	TRBV5-1	TRBJ1-2	TGCGCCAGCAGCACGGGACAGGGAGTCGATGGCTACACCTTC	CASSTGQGVDGYTF
-	-	TRBV7-9	TRBJ1-1	TGTGCCAGCAGCCAAGCACTCGACGGAGGCGACCTCATGGCTTTCTTT	CASSQALDGGDLMAFF
-	few	TRBV3-1/TRBV3-2	TRBJ1-5	TGTGCCAGCAGCCAAGGAACAGGAGGCAATCAGCCCCAGCATTTT	CASSQGTGGNQPQHF
TRBD1	-	TRBV7-9	TRBJ1-5	TGTGCCAGCAGCTTGGACAGGGCGGACGGGCAGCCCCAGCATTTT	CASSLDRADGQPQHF
-	few	TRBV3-1/TRBV3-2	TRBJ1-1	TGTGCCAGCAGTCAGGGTTACACTGAAGCTTTCTTT	CASSQGYTEAFF
-	few	TRBV2	TRBJ1-1	TGTGCCAGCATAGGGGCGCGTGCTGAAGCTTTCTTT	CASIGARAEAFF
TRBD1	-	TRBV7-9	TRBJ1-3	TGTGCCAGCAGCGCCCGGACAGGCTCTGGAAACACCATATATTTT	CASSARTGSGNTIYF
-	-	TRBV30	TRBJ2-7	TGTGCCTGCTTACAGGAATACCTCGGCGACGAGCAGTACTTC	CACLQEYLGDEQYF
TRBD1	-	TRBV2	TRBJ1-4	TGTGCCAGCAGTGATCAGGGGGGAAATGAAAAACTGTTTTTT	CASSDQGGNEKLFF
TRBD2	-	TRBV9	TRBJ2-7	TGTGCCAGCAGCCCCCGGGGGGGCCCGGGCGGCGAGCAGTACTTC	CASSPRGGPGGEQYF
TRBD1	-	TRBV19	TRBJ1-2	TGTGCCAGTAGTATAGAAGGGACAGGGCCGTCCGGCTACACCTTC	CASSIEGTGPSGYTF
-	-	TRBV3-1/TRBV3-2	TRBJ2-1	TGTGCCAGCAGCCAAGAGGTATCCCCCTACGAGCAGTTCTTC	CASSQEVSPYEQFF
-	-	TRBV5-1	TRBJ1-1	TGCGCCAGCAGCTCTGGACGGGGGTCCACTGAAGCTTTCTTT	CASSSGRGSTEAFF
-	-	TRBV20-1	TRBJ2-5	TGCAGTGCCCCGGGCCAAGAGACCCAGTACTTC	CSAPGQETQYF
-	once	TRBV15	TRBJ2-1	TGTGCCACCAGCAGGCCACCGGGACTCTCCCAAGAGCAGTTCTTC	CATSRPPGLSQEQFF
-	few	TRBV30	TRBJ1-6	TGTGCCTGGAATGGGCCCGAACATAATTCACCCCTCCACTTT	CAWNGPEHNSPLHF
-	-	TRBV28	TRBJ2-7	TGTGCCAGCAGTTTACGCGGACAAGTCTACGAGCAGTACTTC	CASSLRGQVYEQYF
-	-	TRBV9	TRBJ2-7	TGTGCCAGCAGCTTGGGGGGGGCCTCCTACGAGCAGTACTTC	CASSLGGASYEQYF
TRBD2	-	TRBV5-6	TRBJ2-3	TGTGCCAGCAGCTTCAGGACTAGGGGAGATACGCAGTATTTT	CASSFRTRGDTQYF
-	-	TRBV10-3	TRBJ1-1	TGTGCCATCAGTGAGTACAGGGTCCCTGAAGCTTTCTTT	CAISEYRVPEAFF
-	-	TRBV4-1	TRBJ2-1	TGCGCCAGCAGCCAAGATCGTTTCGAGATAAATACTGAGCAGTTCTTC	CASSQDRFEINTEQFF
-	-	TRBV3-1/TRBV3-2	TRBJ1-1	TGTGCCAGCAGCCAAGACCCCAGGGGAGACACTGAAGCTTTCTTT	CASSQDPRGDTEAFF
-	-	TRBV14	TRBJ2-1	TGTGCCAGCAGCCAAGATTGGGCAGGCTCCTACAATGAGCAGTTCTTC	CASSQDWAGSYNEQFF
TRBD1	-	TRBV30	TRBJ2-5	TGTGCCTGCGATCAAGACAGGGCTGGTGGGACCCAGTACTTC	CACDQDRAGGTQYF
-	once	TRBV15	TRBJ1-2	TGTGCCACCAGCAGAGAGAGTGGGACAACGCCCTATGGCTACACCTTC	CATSRESGTTPYGYTF
TRBD1	-	TRBV2	TRBJ1-5	TGTGCCAGCAGTGAAAGGGGGACAGGGCTTCAGCCCCAGCATTTT	CASSERGTGLQPQHF
-	-	TRBV24-1	TRBJ2-1	TGTGCCACAGCTCAGGGCAGCTCCTACAATGAGCAGTTCTTC	CATAQGSSYNEQFF